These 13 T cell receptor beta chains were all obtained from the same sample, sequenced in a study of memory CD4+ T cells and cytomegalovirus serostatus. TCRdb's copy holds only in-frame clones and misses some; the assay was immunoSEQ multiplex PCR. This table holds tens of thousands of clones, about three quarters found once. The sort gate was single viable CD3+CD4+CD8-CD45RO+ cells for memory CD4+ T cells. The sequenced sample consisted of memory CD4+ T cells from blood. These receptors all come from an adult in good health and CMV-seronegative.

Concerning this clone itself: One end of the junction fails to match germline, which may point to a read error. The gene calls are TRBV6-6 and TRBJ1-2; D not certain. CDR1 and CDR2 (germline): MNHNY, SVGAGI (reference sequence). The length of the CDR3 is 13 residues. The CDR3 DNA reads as TGTGCCGGCAGTCCGGGCATGAACTATGGCTACACCTTC. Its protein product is CAGSPGMNYGYTF.

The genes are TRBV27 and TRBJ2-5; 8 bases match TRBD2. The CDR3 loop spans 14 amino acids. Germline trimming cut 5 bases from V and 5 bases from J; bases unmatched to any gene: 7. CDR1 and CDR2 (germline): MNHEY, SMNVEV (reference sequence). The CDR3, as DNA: TGTGCCAGCAGTGGGCGCCCGGGAGGGGAGACCCAGTACTTC. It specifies CASSGRPGGETQYF.

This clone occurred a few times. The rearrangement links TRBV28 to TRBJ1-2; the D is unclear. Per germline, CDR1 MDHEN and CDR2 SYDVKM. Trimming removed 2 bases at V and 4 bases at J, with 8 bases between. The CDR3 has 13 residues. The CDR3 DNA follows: TGTGCCAGCAGTTTAAGCCGCGGCTATGGCTACACCTTC. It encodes CASSLSRGYGYTF.

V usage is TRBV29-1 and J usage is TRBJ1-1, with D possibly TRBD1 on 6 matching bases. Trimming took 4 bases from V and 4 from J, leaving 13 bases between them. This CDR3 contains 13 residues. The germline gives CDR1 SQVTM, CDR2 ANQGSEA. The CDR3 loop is CSVGLTGFTEAFF. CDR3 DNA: TGCAGCGTTGGGCTAACAGGGTTCACTGAAGCTTTCTTT. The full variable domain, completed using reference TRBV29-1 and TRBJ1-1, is SAVISQKPSRDICQRGTSLTIQCQVDSQVTMMFWYRQQPGQSLTLIATANQGSEATYESGFVIDKFPISRPNLTFSTLTVSNMSPEDSSIYLCSVGLTGFTEAFFGQGTRLTVV.

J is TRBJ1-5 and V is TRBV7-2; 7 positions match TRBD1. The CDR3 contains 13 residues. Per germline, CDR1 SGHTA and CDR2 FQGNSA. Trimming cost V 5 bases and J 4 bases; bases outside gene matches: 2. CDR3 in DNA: TGTGCCAGCAGCCAGGGACAGAATCAGCCCCAGCATTTT. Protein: CASSQGQNQPQHF.

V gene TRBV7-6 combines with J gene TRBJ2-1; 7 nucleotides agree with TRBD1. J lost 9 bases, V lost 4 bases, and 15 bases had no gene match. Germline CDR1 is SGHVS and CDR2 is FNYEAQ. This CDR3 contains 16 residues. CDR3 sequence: CASSYSELRGDSEQFF. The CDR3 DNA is TGTGCCAGCAGCTATAGTGAGCTCCGAGGGGACAGTGAGCAGTTCTTC.

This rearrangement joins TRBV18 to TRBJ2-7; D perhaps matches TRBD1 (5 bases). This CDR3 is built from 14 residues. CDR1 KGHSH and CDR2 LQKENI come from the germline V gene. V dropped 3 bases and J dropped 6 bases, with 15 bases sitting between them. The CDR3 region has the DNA TGTGCCAGCTCACCGGAAGGGGTTTCTGTCGAGCAGTACTTC. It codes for CASSPEGVSVEQYF.

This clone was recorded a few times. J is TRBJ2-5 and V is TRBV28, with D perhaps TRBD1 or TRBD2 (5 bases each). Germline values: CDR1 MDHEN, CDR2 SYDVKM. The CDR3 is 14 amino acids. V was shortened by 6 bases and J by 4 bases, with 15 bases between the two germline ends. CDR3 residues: CASRGVGAGETQYF. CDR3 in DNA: TGTGCCAGCAGGGGGGTTGGGGCGGGAGAGACCCAGTACTTC.

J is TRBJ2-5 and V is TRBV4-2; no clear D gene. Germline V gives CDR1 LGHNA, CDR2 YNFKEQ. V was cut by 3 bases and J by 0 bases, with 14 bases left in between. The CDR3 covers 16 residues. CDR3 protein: CASSQDADANQETQYF. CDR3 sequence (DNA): TGTGCCAGCAGCCAGGATGCGGACGCAAACCAAGAGACCCAGTACTTC.

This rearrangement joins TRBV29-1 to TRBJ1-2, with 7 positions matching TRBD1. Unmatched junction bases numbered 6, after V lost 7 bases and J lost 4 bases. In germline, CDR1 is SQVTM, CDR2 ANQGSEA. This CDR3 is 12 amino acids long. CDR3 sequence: CSANRGLYGYTF. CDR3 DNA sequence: TGCAGCGCCAACAGGGGCCTCTATGGCTACACCTTC.

Here the CDR3 DNA reads TGTGCCAGCAGCGGGAGGGGGCTAAAGACTGAAGCTTTCTTT. Translation gives CASSGRGLKTEAFF. J is TRBJ1-1 and V is TRBV7-2; TRBD1 matches 7 bases. The CDR3 loop spans 14 amino acids. Trimming cost V 5 bases and J 5 bases; bases outside gene matches: 8. Germline V gene sequence: CDR1 SGHTA, CDR2 FQGNSA.

The DNA of the CDR3 is TGTGCCAGCAGCTTAGGGGTTGCGGGAGAAAGGACAGATACGCAGTATTTT. It translates to CASSLGVAGERTDTQYF. This sequence joins TRBV11-3 and TRBJ2-3, with TRBD2 identical over 7 bases. CDR1 and CDR2 (germline): SGHNT, YENEEA. J was trimmed by 3 bases and V by 1 base; bases with no gene match: 10. The CDR3 consists of 17 residues. The variable domain in full, with the rest retrieved from reference TRBV11-3 and TRBJ2-3, is EAGVVQSPRYKIIEKKQPVAFWCNPISGHNTLYWYLQNLGQGPELLIRYENEEAVDDSQLPKDRFSAERLKGVDSTLKIQPAELGDSAVYLCASSLGVAGERTDTQYFGPGTRLTVL.

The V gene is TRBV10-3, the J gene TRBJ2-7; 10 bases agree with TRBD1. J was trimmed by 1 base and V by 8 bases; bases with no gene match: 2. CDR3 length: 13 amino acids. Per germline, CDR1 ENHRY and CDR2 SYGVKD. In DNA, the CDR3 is TGTGCCATCCGACAGGGGGCTTCCTACGAGCAGTACTTC. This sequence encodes CAIRQGASYEQYF.